This passage covers 18 T cell receptor beta chains from one sample sequenced in a study of blood T cell repertoires in COVID-19. Using immunoSEQ multiplex PCR, the repertoire was profiled, and TCRdb retains in-frame clones only, with some absent. The table has approximately 270,000 clones, approximately 91% seen once. The sample was peripheral blood. Every receptor here comes from a man aged 50 to 59 with acute or convalescent COVID-19.

CDR3 coding DNA: TGTGCCACCAAGAGGGTTGGGTATGGCTACACCTTC. It codes for CATKRVGYGYTF. The chain joins TRBV6-5 to TRBJ1-2; D not resolved. CDR3 length: 12 amino acids. Germline assignment: CDR1 MNHEY and CDR2 SVGAGI. The V end lost 10 bases, the J end lost 5 bases, and 14 bases lay between the germline ends.

The rearrangement links TRBV19 to TRBJ1-1; no firm D call. This CDR3 spans 14 amino acids. The ends were cut back, 5 bases at V and 4 bases at J, with 14 bases in the middle. The germline V gene encodes CDR1 LNHDA and CDR2 SQIVND (reference sequence). The CDR3 sequence: CASSSQAVGTEAFF. CDR3 nucleotides: TGTGCCAGTAGTTCCCAGGCCGTGGGCACTGAAGCTTTCTTT.

The rearrangement uses TRBV14 and TRBJ1-4; TRBD1 aligns across 10 bases. CDR3 length: 17 residues. The V gene's germline CDR1 is SGHDN and CDR2 FVKESK. The V segment lost 0 bases and the J segment 8 bases; nucleotides outside the gene matches: 9. CDR3 DNA: TGTGCCAGCAGCCAAGATAGGTTCGGGACAGGGGAAGAAAAACTGTTTTTT. Protein product: CASSQDRFGTGEEKLFF.

In this sample, this clone turned up once. This sample also contains other DNA sequences that code for the same CDR3. The V call is TRBV3-1 (or the pseudogene TRBV3-2), the J call TRBJ1-1; D remains unclear. Germline loops: CDR1 LGHDT, CDR2 YNNKEL (reference sequence). V lost 4 bases and J 4 bases, leaving 10 bases between the germline ends. This CDR3 spans 13 amino acids. This chain's CDR3 is CASSPAGGTEAFF. In nucleotides, the CDR3 is TGTGCCAGCAGCCCTGCGGGCGGCACTGAAGCTTTCTTT.

J is TRBJ1-1 and V is TRBV11-1; D is perhaps TRBD1 (5 bases). Germline values: CDR1 SGHAT, CDR2 FQDESV (reference sequence). The CDR3 covers 16 residues. V lost 5 bases and J 0 bases, leaving 16 bases between the germline ends. This CDR3 reads CASSRQYVSMNTEAFF. The CDR3 coding sequence is TGTGCCAGCAGCCGACAGTATGTCAGCATGAACACTGAAGCTTTCTTT.

The chain joins TRBV20-1 to TRBJ1-2; D may be TRBD1 (6 bases). The V end lost 3 bases, the J end lost 4 bases, and 12 bases lay between the germline ends. Germline V lookup: CDR1 DFQATT, CDR2 SNEGSKA (reference sequence). CDR3 length: 13 residues. As DNA, the CDR3 is TGCAGTGCTAGTCCACAGGGTCGCTATGGCTACACCTTC. Amino acid sequence: CSASPQGRYGYTF.

This clone was observed a handful of times. The V and J genes are TRBV7-2 and TRBJ1-2; 8 bases are shared with TRBD1. The CDR3 runs to 13 residues. V was pared by 2 bases and J by 8 bases, with 4 bases of the junction left unmatched. Germline CDR1 SGHTA, CDR2 FQGNSA. CDR3 in amino acids: CASSLTGQGGYTF. The CDR3 DNA follows: TGTGCCAGCAGCTTAACTGGACAGGGAGGCTACACCTTC. The variable domain in full, completed from reference TRBV7-2 and TRBJ1-2, reads GAGVSQSPSNKVTEKGKDVELRCDPISGHTALYWYRQSLGQGLEFLIYFQGNSAPDKSGLPSDRFSAERTGGSVSTLTIQRTQQEDSAVYLCASSLTGQGGYTFGSGTRLTVV.

V and J are TRBV3-1 (or the pseudogene TRBV3-2) and TRBJ1-2, with TRBD1 matching over 8 bases. V was pared by 6 bases and J by 0 bases, with 6 bases of the junction left unmatched. There are 15 residues in the CDR3. Germline CDR1 reads LGHDT; CDR2 reads YNNKEL (reference sequence). Here the CDR3 DNA reads TGTGCCAGCAGGCGGACAGGGAGGCCTAACTATGGCTACACCTTC. Encoded protein: CASRRTGRPNYGYTF.

The chain carries TRBV2 and TRBJ2-1; a possible D gene is TRBD2 (5 bases). V was cut by 5 bases and J by 5 bases, with 10 bases left in between. Germline V gene sequence: CDR1 SNHLY, CDR2 FYNNEI. CDR3 length equals 13 residues. CDR3 in DNA: TGTGCCAGCAGTCGAGAGGGTGACAATGAGCAGTTCTTC. This encodes CASSREGDNEQFF.

The chain employs TRBV25-1 and TRBJ1-1, with 7 bases that match TRBD1. The CDR3 is 14 residues long. The germline V gene encodes CDR1 MGHDK and CDR2 SYGVNS. V was pared by 3 bases and J by 7 bases, with 8 bases of the junction left unmatched. This CDR3 reads CASSEYGTVGEAFF. CDR3 nucleotide sequence: TGTGCCAGCAGTGAGTACGGGACAGTTGGTGAAGCTTTCTTT.

The V gene is TRBV19, the J gene TRBJ2-5; D is uncertain. The CDR3 contains 13 residues. Germline CDR1 is LNHDA and CDR2 is SQIVND (reference sequence). Trimming took off 5 bases at V and 5 bases at J, with 12 bases between the two ends. The CDR3 protein is CASSFTRLETQYF. CDR3 bases: TGTGCCAGTAGTTTCACCCGACTCGAGACCCAGTACTTC.

The chain couples TRBV5-6 to TRBJ2-5; D is ambiguous. This CDR3 is built from 15 residues. Per the germline V gene, CDR1 is SGHDT and CDR2 is YYEEEE. V lost 5 bases, J lost 2 bases, and 16 bases lay in between. This CDR3 is CASSTWATRQETQYF. As DNA, the CDR3 is TGTGCCAGCAGTACGTGGGCAACACGGCAAGAGACCCAGTACTTC.

The rearrangement joins TRBV4-2 to TRBJ2-1; 8 bases agree with TRBD2. Germline loops: CDR1 LGHNA, CDR2 YNFKEQ. CDR3 size: 14 residues. Germline trimming cut 1 base from V and 7 bases from J; bases unmatched to any gene: 3. The CDR3 is CASSQGGLGNEQFF. CDR3 nucleotides: TGTGCCAGCAGCCAAGGGGGACTAGGGAATGAGCAGTTCTTC.

The chain employs TRBV23-1 and TRBJ1-5, with 7 bases that match TRBD1. TRBV23-1 is an ORF, with its function uncertain. The V and J ends lost 0 bases and 6 bases, in that order; junction bases with no gene match: 14. The CDR3 is made up of 18 amino acids. CDR3 coding DNA: TGCGCCAGCAGTCAATCATTGGTCCCCCAGGGGGGCGGTCAGCCCCAGCATTTT. The encoded protein is CASSQSLVPQGGGQPQHF.

The CDR3 DNA sequence: TGTGCCAGCAGCTTAGGCCTAGCGGGGGCTAGATACAATGAGCAGTTCTTC. The encoded protein is CASSLGLAGARYNEQFF. This chain joins TRBV11-2 and TRBJ2-1; 10 bases match TRBD2. V gave up 1 base and J gave up 4 bases; unmatched junction bases: 7. CDR1 is SGHAT, CDR2 FQNNGV, per germline. The length of the CDR3 is 17 residues.

This clone has more than one count but fewer than ten. This rearrangement joins TRBV6-5 to TRBJ2-7, with TRBD1 matching over 8 bases. V lost 2 bases and J lost 7; bases outside the gene matches: 7. The CDR3 runs to 14 residues. The V gene's germline CDR1 is MNHEY and CDR2 SVGAGI. CDR3: CASSYGQGASEQYF. The DNA for the CDR3 is TGTGCCAGCAGTTACGGTCAGGGGGCAAGTGAGCAGTACTTC.

J is TRBJ1-2 and V is TRBV19; no clear D gene. CDR1 and CDR2 from the germline V gene are LNHDA and SQIVND (reference sequence). V lost 6 bases to trimming and J lost 2 bases, with 7 bases between them. This CDR3 region has 12 residues. The CDR3 reads CASRYTNYGYTF. CDR3 bases: TGTGCCAGTAGGTACACCAACTATGGCTACACCTTC. Based on the CDR3 plus reference TRBV19 and TRBJ1-2, the full variable domain is DGGITQSPKYLFRKEGQNVTLSCEQNLNHDAMYWYRQDPGQGLRLIYYSQIVNDFQKGDIAEGYSVSREKKESFPLTVTSAQKNPTAFYLCASRYTNYGYTFGSGTRLTVV.

This rearrangement joins TRBV21-1 to TRBJ1-2. TRBV21-1 is recorded as a pseudogene. CDR3 size: 14 residues. Written as DNA, the CDR3 is TGTGCCAGCAGCAAAGGGCGGGGGCGAGGCGGCTACACCTTC. Translating gives CASSKGRGRGGYTF.